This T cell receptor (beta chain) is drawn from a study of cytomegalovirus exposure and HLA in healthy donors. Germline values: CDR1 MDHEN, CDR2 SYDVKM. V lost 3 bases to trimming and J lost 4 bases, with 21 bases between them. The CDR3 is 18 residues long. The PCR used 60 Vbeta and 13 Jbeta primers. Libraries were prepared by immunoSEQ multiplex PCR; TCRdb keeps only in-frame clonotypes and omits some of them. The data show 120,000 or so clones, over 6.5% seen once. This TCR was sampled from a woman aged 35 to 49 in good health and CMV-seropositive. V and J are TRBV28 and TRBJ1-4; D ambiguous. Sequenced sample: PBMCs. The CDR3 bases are TGTGCCAGCAGTTTCCCCTCGGGGAGCTTTCCAAATAATGAAAAACTGTTTTTT. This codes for CASSFPSGSFPNNEKLFF. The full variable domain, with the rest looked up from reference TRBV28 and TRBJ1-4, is DVKVTQSSRYLVKRTGEKVFLECVQDMDHENMFWYRQDPGLGLRLIYFSYDVKMKEKGDIPEGYSVSREKKERFSLILESASTNQTSMYLCASSFPSGSFPNNEKLFFGSGTQLSVL.